Below, 14 T cell receptor beta chains from the same sample are listed, as sequenced in a study of T cell responses to AZD1222 COVID-19 vaccine. The assay was immunoSEQ multiplex PCR, and TCRdb's table has in-frame clones only and misses some. Of fewer than 95,000 clones in the sample, over 75% were seen once. Sample: peripheral blood, taken on day 0 of AZD1222 vaccination. These receptors came from an adult in good health.

This sequence joins TRBV7-3 and TRBJ2-3; D not resolved. V lost 3 bases and J 0 bases, leaving 4 bases between the germline ends. This CDR3 is built from 13 residues. From germline, CDR1 is SGHTA and CDR2 FQGTGA. CDR3 sequence (DNA): TGTGCCAGCAGCTTTGGCAGCACAGATACGCAGTATTTT. Residues: CASSFGSTDTQYF.

This chain uses TRBV19 with TRBJ2-2; no clear D gene. This CDR3 is 16 amino acids long. Germline V gene lookup returns CDR1 LNHDA and CDR2 SQIVND (reference sequence). The V and J ends lost 3 bases and 8 bases respectively, with 19 bases between them. The CDR3 protein is CASSMAFDPKTGELFF. CDR3 sequence (DNA): TGTGCCAGTAGTATGGCCTTTGATCCCAAGACGGGGGAGCTGTTTTTT.

The rearrangement uses TRBV5-1 and TRBJ2-5; perhaps D is TRBD1 or TRBD2 (6 bases each). The CDR3 is 16 residues long. Germline CDR1 and CDR2: SGHRS and YFSETQ. V lost 3 bases and J 2 bases, leaving 17 bases between the germline ends. The CDR3 sequence: CASSSPGGGEQETQYF. The CDR3 DNA is TGCGCCAGCAGCTCCCCCGGGGGCGGGGAACAAGAGACCCAGTACTTC.

This chain links TRBV3-1 (or the pseudogene TRBV3-2) with TRBJ2-1; 11 bases map to TRBD1. The CDR3 sequence is 16 residues long. The V and J ends lost 4 bases and 6 bases, in that order; junction bases with no gene match: 8. CDR1 is LGHDT, CDR2 YNNKEL, per germline (reference sequence). The CDR3 DNA reads TGTGCCAGCAGCCTATTAGGGACAGGGGGAGGCAATGAGCAGTTCTTC. This sequence encodes CASSLLGTGGGNEQFF.

The rearrangement uses TRBV20-1 and TRBJ2-2; D is tentatively TRBD1 or TRBD2 (5 bases each). V lost 3 bases, J lost 0 bases, and 8 bases lay in between. This CDR3 comprises 14 residues. Germline V gives CDR1 DFQATT, CDR2 SNEGSKA (reference sequence). CDR3 in DNA: TGCAGTGCTAGTGGGGGTACGAACACCGGGGAGCTGTTTTTT. Translation: CSASGGTNTGELFF.

As regards this clone: A read error may account for a junction end that differs from germline. The J gene is TRBJ1-6, the V gene TRBV4-2; 7 bases are shared with TRBD1. CDR3 size: 15 residues. The germline V gene has CDR1 LGHNA and CDR2 YNFKEQ. CDR3 nucleotide sequence: TGTGCCAGCAGCAAAGACAGGGTCAATAATTCACCCCTCCACTTT. It is translated as CASSKDRVNNSPLHF.

V is TRBV18 and J is TRBJ2-1; 12 bases line up with TRBD1. The germline CDR1 and CDR2 sequences are KGHSH and LQKENI. After removal of 6 bases from V and 4 bases from J, the junction contained 4 bases not matched to a gene. CDR3 length: 15 residues. This chain's CDR3 is CASSTGQGAYNEQFF. In DNA, the CDR3 is TGTGCCAGCTCTACGGGACAGGGGGCTTACAATGAGCAGTTCTTC.

The count of this clone is one. V and J are TRBV24-1 and TRBJ1-2, with D unclear. In germline, CDR1 is KGHDR, CDR2 SFDVKD. This CDR3 is 11 amino acids long. The V and J ends lost 2 bases and 4 bases respectively, with 1 base between them. CDR3 protein: CATSDSYGYTF. CDR3 DNA: TGTGCCACCAGTGATTCCTATGGCTACACCTTC.

This clone has a handful of counts. The rearrangement uses TRBV5-4 and TRBJ2-7; D may be TRBD1 or TRBD2 (5 bases each). CDR1 and CDR2 from the germline V gene are SGHNT and YYREEE (reference sequence). This CDR3 is built from 15 residues. Trimming took 3 bases from V and 3 from J, leaving 16 bases between them. CDR3 in amino acids: CASSSSVGTVYEQYF. The CDR3 DNA reads as TGTGCCAGCAGCTCCTCCGTAGGGACGGTCTACGAGCAGTACTTC. The full variable domain, its missing parts supplied by reference TRBV5-4 and TRBJ2-7, is ETGVTQSPTHLIKTRGQQVTLRCSSQSGHNTVSWYQQALGQGPQFIFQYYREEENGRGNFPPRFSGLQFPNYSSELNVNALELDDSALYLCASSSSVGTVYEQYFGPGTRLTVT.

The chain has TRBV6-2 or TRBV6-3 and TRBJ1-4, with a possible D match to TRBD1 (6 bases). The CDR3 has 14 amino acids. Germline V CDR1 and CDR2: MNHEY, SVGEGT. V was pared by 6 bases and J by 7 bases, with 15 bases between. CDR3 loop: CASSLTGYGEKLFF. In DNA, the CDR3 is TGTGCCAGCAGCCTTACAGGGTATGGTGAAAAACTGTTTTTT.

The chain carries TRBV5-5 and TRBJ2-7; 8 bases align to TRBD2. This CDR3 contains 15 residues. Trimming cost V 0 bases and J 0 bases; bases outside gene matches: 2. The germline V gene encodes CDR1 SGHKS and CDR2 YYEKEE (reference sequence). CDR3 coding DNA: TGTGCCAGCAGCTTGGGGAGCGGGGGCTCCTACGAGCAGTACTTC. This encodes CASSLGSGGSYEQYF.

The chain links TRBV11-2 to TRBJ2-4; possibly TRBD1 or TRBD2 for D (5 bases each). The CDR3 covers 12 residues. Trimming removed 5 bases from V and 8 bases from J, with 10 bases in between. Germline V gives CDR1 SGHAT, CDR2 FQNNGV. The CDR3 sequence is CASSLGRDIQYF. CDR3 DNA sequence: TGTGCCAGCAGCCTGGGACGAGACATTCAGTACTTC. The variable domain in full, with the rest retrieved from reference TRBV11-2 and TRBJ2-4, is EAGVAQSPRYKIIEKRQSVAFWCNPISGHATLYWYQQILGQGPKLLIQFQNNGVVDDSQLPKDRFSAERLKGVDSTLKIQPAKLEDSAVYLCASSLGRDIQYFGAGTRLSVL.

The rearrangement links TRBV24-1 to TRBJ2-2, with a tentative D call TRBD2 (6 bases). This CDR3 spans 14 amino acids. Germline values: CDR1 KGHDR, CDR2 SFDVKD. V was trimmed by 5 bases and J by 5 bases, leaving 11 bases between them. CDR3 region: CATSAAAGTGELFF. As DNA, the CDR3 is TGTGCCACCAGTGCGGCGGCGGGGACCGGGGAGCTGTTTTTT.

The V gene is TRBV12-5, the J gene TRBJ2-2; no firm D call. This CDR3 has 14 amino acids. V was clipped by 3 bases and J by 1 base, with 6 bases between them. Germline V CDR1 and CDR2: LGHNT, FRNRAP. The CDR3 here is CASGFSLNTGELFF. The DNA of the CDR3 is TGTGCTAGTGGTTTCTCACTGAACACCGGGGAGCTGTTTTTT. The variable domain in full, with the rest retrieved from reference TRBV12-5 and TRBJ2-2, is DARVTQTPRHKVTEMGQEVTMRCQPILGHNTVFWYRQTMMQGLELLAYFRNRAPLDDSGMPKDRFSAEMPDATLATLKIQPSEPRDSAVYFCASGFSLNTGELFFGEGSRLTVL.